These 7 T cell receptor beta chains were sequenced from one sample in a study of blood T cell repertoires in COVID-19. Some clones are missing from TCRdb's copy, which holds only in-frame ones; the method was immunoSEQ multiplex PCR. The sample lists around 250,000 clones, more than 75% occurring once. The specimen was peripheral blood. The receptor set was obtained from a woman in her 70s with active or convalescent COVID-19.

The V and J genes are TRBV18 and TRBJ1-1; D call uncertain. Germline V gene sequence: CDR1 KGHSH, CDR2 LQKENI. The V end was cut by 1 base, the J end by 8 bases, with 8 bases between. The CDR3 sequence is 12 residues long. Here the CDR3 reads CASSPLEREAFF. The CDR3 nucleotides are TGTGCCAGCTCACCACTGGAGCGGGAAGCTTTCTTT.

The V and J genes are TRBV28 and TRBJ2-2, with 11 bases lining up with TRBD1. The CDR3 extends over 17 amino acids. V lost 5 bases to trimming and J lost 5 bases; unmatched junction nucleotides: 10. CDR1 is MDHEN and CDR2 is SYDVKM in the germline V gene. CDR3 region: CASSPLPDRGRTGELFF. Here the CDR3 DNA reads TGTGCCAGCAGTCCTCTTCCGGACAGGGGGCGTACCGGGGAGCTGTTTTTT.

This chain joins TRBV5-4 and TRBJ1-1; no firm D call. V was clipped by 0 bases and J by 4 bases, with 13 bases between them. This CDR3 contains 15 residues. Germline lookup yields CDR1 SGHNT and CDR2 YYREEE (reference sequence). The CDR3 protein is CASSLGNFGRTEAFF. The DNA of the CDR3 is TGTGCCAGCAGCTTGGGGAATTTTGGGCGCACTGAAGCTTTCTTT.

The CDR3 DNA reads TGTGCCAGCAGTGGTGGAGAGACGCAGTATTTT. Translation gives CASSGGETQYF. The chain recombines TRBV2 with TRBJ2-3; unclear D gene. CDR3 length: 11 amino acids. Between the trimmed V and J ends, which lost 4 bases and 9 bases, there was a span of 8 bases. Germline assignment: CDR1 SNHLY and CDR2 FYNNEI.

V usage is TRBV11-2 and J usage is TRBJ1-1, with 7 positions matching TRBD1. With 1 base clipped from V and 7 bases from J, the junction kept 3 bases outside the gene matches. Germline CDR1 reads SGHAT; CDR2 reads FQNNGV. The CDR3 has 13 amino acids. The CDR3 loop reads CASSLGRTGEAFF. CDR3 bases: TGTGCCAGCAGCTTAGGAAGGACAGGTGAAGCTTTCTTT. The full variable domain, with the rest looked up from reference TRBV11-2 and TRBJ1-1, is EAGVAQSPRYKIIEKRQSVAFWCNPISGHATLYWYQQILGQGPKLLIQFQNNGVVDDSQLPKDRFSAERLKGVDSTLKIQPAKLEDSAVYLCASSLGRTGEAFFGQGTRLTVV.

The chain carries TRBV11-2 and TRBJ2-2, with a tentative D call TRBD1 (5 bases). The CDR3 consists of 14 residues. Germline CDR1 SGHAT, CDR2 FQNNGV. V gave up 5 bases and J gave up 0 bases, with 7 bases separating them. The CDR3 DNA follows: TGTGCCAGCAGCCACAGGTCGAACACCGGGGAGCTGTTTTTT. Amino acids: CASSHRSNTGELFF.

The J gene is TRBJ2-7, the V gene TRBV20-1; 11 nucleotides line up with TRBD2. CDR3 length: 15 amino acids. The junction had 7 bases not matched to a gene; V was cut back by 3 bases and J by 3 bases. Germline V lookup: CDR1 DFQATT, CDR2 SNEGSKA (reference sequence). The CDR3: CSASGGLAGGYEQYF. The CDR3 DNA reads TGCAGTGCTAGTGGGGGCCTAGCGGGGGGCTACGAGCAGTACTTC.